This T cell receptor beta chain was identified in a study of tumor and adjacent non-tumor tissue in lung cancer (dated by TCRdb to the late 2010s). Study-wide context: The cohort included approximately 13 adenocarcinoma, 2 squamous cell carcinoma and 1 small cell lung cancer patients. The 15 enrolled patients, of whom approximately 10 were men and 5 were women, were aged roughly 30 to 80 years and were diagnosed with TNM stage I to III disease. In total, sequencing yielded under 150 million productive TCRbeta reads, which works out to an average of about 4 million reads per sample. The study compared bulk TCRbeta repertoires from lung tumor tissue and matched distant non-tumor lung tissue of roughly 15 lung cancer patients. Around 31 paired specimens, one tumor and one normal lung sample per patient, were profiled by TCRbeta CDR3 sequencing. Overall study outcomes, separate from this receptor: The sequencing platform is not named in the methods, and unique molecular identifiers are not mentioned. TCR diversity was significantly higher in younger patients, and higher tumor TCR diversity was associated with shorter overall and disease-free survival. Only roughly 14 patients were in the cohort, and the authors stated that larger samples and more detailed clinical data are needed. Because peripheral blood was not sequenced, blood TCRbeta repertoires in the lung cancer patients of the study were not examined. In normal lung, the top 100 clones accounted for a significantly larger cumulative share of the repertoire than in tumor tissue. TCR diversity (inverse Simpson) was significantly higher in tumor than in normal lung tissue (about 400 vs 180, P = 0.0075, Mann-Whitney U test).

Libraries were made using multiplex PCR. Instrument on record: Illumina HiSeq 2500. Following protocols modified from ARM-PCR, the researchers constructed TCRbeta libraries through three rounds of nested PCR with primers (Table S4). Before sequencing, PCR products of 200-500 bp were excised from the gel and purified with the QIAquick gel extraction kit. Under the source paper's analysis protocol: Reads were cleaned using Trimmomatic, were merged into complete CDR3 sequences using FLASH, and were assigned to V(D)J germline segments using MiTCR. Clonal diversity was computed as the inverse Simpson's index with VDJtools. In-frame sequences without a premature stop codon were defined as productive reads. The public sequencing data were trimmed at Q25 with fastp and processed into clonotypes with MiXCR by TCRdb, which kept only in-frame beta chains. Merged by CDR3 protein, the rows form single entries marked with the most common genes and DNA. It is TCRdb's table, rather than the study itself, that gives the V and J calls and clone size. For this sample there are 70,000 to 90,000 distinct CDR3 sequences; around 80% appear just once. The ten largest make up approximately 12% of the sample.

Bulk unsorted tissue served as the source for RNA extraction, and RNA quality was assessed using a NanoDrop ND-1000 and an Agilent 2100. Donors were newly diagnosed lung cancer patients admitted for thoracic surgery in China between August and November 2014, without prior chemotherapy. Anyone who had undergone radiotherapy or chemotherapy before, or who had another cancer at the same time, was left out of the study. Pieces of surgical tissue measuring roughly 1-2 cm3 were kept in RNAlater solution and stored at -80 degrees C until use. Reading from cysteine to phenylalanine, the CDR3 counts 15 amino acids. Only CDR3 DNA is held: 45 bases, read in frame from base 1. The germline V gene encodes CDR1 SQVTM and CDR2 ANQGSEA. In the case of this clonotype: Its antigen is still unknown. Compared with germline, one end of the junction differs, possibly owing to a read error.

Source material: lung tumor tissue. The chain was built from TRBV29-1 and TRBJ2-7; TRBD2 aligns with 9 central bases. The source is a woman in her forties or fifties with non-small cell lung cancer. The CDR3 region: CSVANAGTSSDERYF. The bases read TGCAGCGTTGCTAACGCCGGGACTAGCTCCGACGAGCGGTACTTC.